This is a list of T cell receptor beta chains from one sample in a study of CD4 T cells in relation to SARS-CoV-2 and coronaviruses. Only in-frame clones appear in the TCRdb table, and some are missing; sequencing was by immunoSEQ multiplex PCR. Altogether more than 30,000 clones are present, over 75% being singletons, with the ten largest covering 3% to 3.5%. Sequenced sample: memory CD4+ T cells from PBMCs. The receptors were gathered from an adult with COVID-19. The CDR3 runs from the conserved cysteine through the conserved F or W. A D gene is named only where the DNA matches it firmly. Rows give clone size only sometimes, using once, few, many, or a class for an expanded clone.

V gene	J gene	D gene	clone size	CDR3 DNA	CDR3 protein
TRBV4-2	TRBJ2-7	NA	few	TGTGCCAGCAGCCCAAACCGGGACACCCACGAGCAGTACTTC	CASSPNRDTHEQYF
TRBV28	TRBJ2-3	NA	NA	TGTGCCAGCGTCTCCTCATACACAGATACGCAGTATTTT	CASVSSYTDTQYF
TRBV7-7	TRBJ2-3	NA	NA	TGTGCTAGCAGCTTACTAGGGCAAGCAGATACGCAGTATTTT	CASSLLGQADTQYF
TRBV3-1/TRBV3-2	TRBJ2-1	TRBD1	NA	TGTGCCAGCAGGCAGACGGGACAGGGGCTGTACAATGAGCAGTTCTTC	CASRQTGQGLYNEQFF
TRBV11-3	TRBJ2-5	TRBD1	NA	TGTGCCAGCAGCTTAGGGGACAGGGAGGGGGAGACCCAGTACTTC	CASSLGDREGETQYF
TRBV11-2	TRBJ1-6	NA	few	TGTGCCAGCAACAACGGGGTCTCACGTTCACCCCTCCACTTT	CASNNGVSRSPLHF
TRBV7-2	TRBJ2-4	TRBD1	NA	TGTGCCAGCAGCGCAATGACAGGGTCCAAAAACATTCAGTACTTC	CASSAMTGSKNIQYF
TRBV2	TRBJ1-4	NA	once	TGTGCCAGCAGACCTGAAACAAATGAAAAACTGTTTTTT	CASRPETNEKLFF
TRBV3-1/TRBV3-2	TRBJ1-5	NA	NA	TGTGCCAGCAGCCGGGGCTTGGTCAATCAGCCCCAGCATTTT	CASSRGLVNQPQHF
TRBV18	TRBJ1-1	NA	NA	TGTGCCAGCTCACCTTCCCAACAGGGAACTGAAGCTTTCTTT	CASSPSQQGTEAFF
TRBV24-1	TRBJ2-1	TRBD2	NA	TGTGCCACCAGTGATTCGGGACTAGCGAGACAGTTCTTC	CATSDSGLARQFF
TRBV27	TRBJ2-7	TRBD2	NA	TGTGCCAGCAGAGCGGGGACCCAAGGGTACGAGCAGTACTTC	CASRAGTQGYEQYF
TRBV5-1	TRBJ2-3	NA	NA	TGCGCCAGCAGCTTGGGGGGACCGGGGGTCGCAGATACGCAGTATTTT	CASSLGGPGVADTQYF
TRBV12-3/TRBV12-4	TRBJ1-6	NA	few	TGTGCCAGCAGTCATAGGGATTATTCACCCCTCCACTTT	CASSHRDYSPLHF
TRBV7-6	TRBJ1-4	NA	NA	TGTGCCAGCAGCTTAGAGCGGGCAGGGGCCGCTGAAAAACTGTTTTTT	CASSLERAGAAEKLFF
TRBV6-5	TRBJ2-5	TRBD1	NA	TGTGCCAGCAGTACGGACAGGGGGCTTTCAGAGACCCAGTACTTC	CASSTDRGLSETQYF
TRBV29-1	TRBJ2-3	NA	NA	TGCAGCGTTGACACTGGAGGAGGCACAGATACGCAGTATTTT	CSVDTGGGTDTQYF
TRBV29-1	TRBJ2-2	TRBD2	NA	TGCAGCGCAACTAGCGGCGCTACGAACACCGGGGAGCTGTTTTTT	CSATSGATNTGELFF
TRBV28	TRBJ2-7	TRBD1	NA	TGTGCCAGCAGTACAACGGACAGGGGACACGAGCAGTACTTC	CASSTTDRGHEQYF
TRBV6-1	TRBJ2-3	TRBD2	NA	TGTGCCAGCAGTGAACGACTAGTAGCGGGAGTGAACACAGATACGCAGTATTTT	CASSERLVAGVNTDTQYF
TRBV9	TRBJ2-5	NA	NA	TGTGCCAGCAGCGTTTTAGGGGTATCTCCAGAGACCCAGTACTTC	CASSVLGVSPETQYF
TRBV4-2	TRBJ1-1	NA	few	TGTGCCAGCAGCCAAGACCCAGGGATGAACACTGAAGCTTTCTTT	CASSQDPGMNTEAFF
TRBV7-9	TRBJ2-5	NA	NA	TGTGCCAGCAGCCCGGGACGGCGAAGCGAGACCCAGTACTTC	CASSPGRRSETQYF